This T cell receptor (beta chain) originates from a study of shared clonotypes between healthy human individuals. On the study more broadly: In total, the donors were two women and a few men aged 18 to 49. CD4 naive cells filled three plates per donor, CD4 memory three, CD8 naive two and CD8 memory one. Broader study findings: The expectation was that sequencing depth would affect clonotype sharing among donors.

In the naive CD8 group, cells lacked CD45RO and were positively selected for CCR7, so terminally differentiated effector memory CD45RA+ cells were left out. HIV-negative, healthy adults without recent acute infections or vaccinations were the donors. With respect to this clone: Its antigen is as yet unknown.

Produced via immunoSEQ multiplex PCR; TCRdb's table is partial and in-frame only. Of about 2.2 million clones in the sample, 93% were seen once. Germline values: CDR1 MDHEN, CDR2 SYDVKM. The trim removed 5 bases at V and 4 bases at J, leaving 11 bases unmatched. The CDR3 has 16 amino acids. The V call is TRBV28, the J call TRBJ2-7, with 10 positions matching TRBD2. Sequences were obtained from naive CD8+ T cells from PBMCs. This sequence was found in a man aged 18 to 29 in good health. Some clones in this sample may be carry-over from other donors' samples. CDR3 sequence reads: CASSRGQREGYYEQYF. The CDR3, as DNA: TGTGCCAGCAGTCGAGGGCAGCGGGAGGGTTATTACGAGCAGTACTTC. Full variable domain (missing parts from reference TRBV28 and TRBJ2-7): DVKVTQSSRYLVKRTGEKVFLECVQDMDHENMFWYRQDPGLGLRLIYFSYDVKMKEKGDIPEGYSVSREKKERFSLILESASTNQTSMYLCASSRGQREGYYEQYFGPGTRLTVT.